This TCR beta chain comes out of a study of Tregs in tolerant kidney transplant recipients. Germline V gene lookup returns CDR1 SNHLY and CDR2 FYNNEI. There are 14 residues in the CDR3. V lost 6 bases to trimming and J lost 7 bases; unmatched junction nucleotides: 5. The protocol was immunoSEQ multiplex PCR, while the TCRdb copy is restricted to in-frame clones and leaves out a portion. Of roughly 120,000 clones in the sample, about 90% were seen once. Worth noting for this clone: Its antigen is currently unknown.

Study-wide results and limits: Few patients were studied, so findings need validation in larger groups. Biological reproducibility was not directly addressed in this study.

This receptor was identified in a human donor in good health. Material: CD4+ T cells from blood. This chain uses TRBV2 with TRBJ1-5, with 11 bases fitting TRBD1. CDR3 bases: TGTGCCAGCAGCTCCGGGACAGGGGGGCAGCCCCAGCATTTT. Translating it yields CASSSGTGGQPQHF.